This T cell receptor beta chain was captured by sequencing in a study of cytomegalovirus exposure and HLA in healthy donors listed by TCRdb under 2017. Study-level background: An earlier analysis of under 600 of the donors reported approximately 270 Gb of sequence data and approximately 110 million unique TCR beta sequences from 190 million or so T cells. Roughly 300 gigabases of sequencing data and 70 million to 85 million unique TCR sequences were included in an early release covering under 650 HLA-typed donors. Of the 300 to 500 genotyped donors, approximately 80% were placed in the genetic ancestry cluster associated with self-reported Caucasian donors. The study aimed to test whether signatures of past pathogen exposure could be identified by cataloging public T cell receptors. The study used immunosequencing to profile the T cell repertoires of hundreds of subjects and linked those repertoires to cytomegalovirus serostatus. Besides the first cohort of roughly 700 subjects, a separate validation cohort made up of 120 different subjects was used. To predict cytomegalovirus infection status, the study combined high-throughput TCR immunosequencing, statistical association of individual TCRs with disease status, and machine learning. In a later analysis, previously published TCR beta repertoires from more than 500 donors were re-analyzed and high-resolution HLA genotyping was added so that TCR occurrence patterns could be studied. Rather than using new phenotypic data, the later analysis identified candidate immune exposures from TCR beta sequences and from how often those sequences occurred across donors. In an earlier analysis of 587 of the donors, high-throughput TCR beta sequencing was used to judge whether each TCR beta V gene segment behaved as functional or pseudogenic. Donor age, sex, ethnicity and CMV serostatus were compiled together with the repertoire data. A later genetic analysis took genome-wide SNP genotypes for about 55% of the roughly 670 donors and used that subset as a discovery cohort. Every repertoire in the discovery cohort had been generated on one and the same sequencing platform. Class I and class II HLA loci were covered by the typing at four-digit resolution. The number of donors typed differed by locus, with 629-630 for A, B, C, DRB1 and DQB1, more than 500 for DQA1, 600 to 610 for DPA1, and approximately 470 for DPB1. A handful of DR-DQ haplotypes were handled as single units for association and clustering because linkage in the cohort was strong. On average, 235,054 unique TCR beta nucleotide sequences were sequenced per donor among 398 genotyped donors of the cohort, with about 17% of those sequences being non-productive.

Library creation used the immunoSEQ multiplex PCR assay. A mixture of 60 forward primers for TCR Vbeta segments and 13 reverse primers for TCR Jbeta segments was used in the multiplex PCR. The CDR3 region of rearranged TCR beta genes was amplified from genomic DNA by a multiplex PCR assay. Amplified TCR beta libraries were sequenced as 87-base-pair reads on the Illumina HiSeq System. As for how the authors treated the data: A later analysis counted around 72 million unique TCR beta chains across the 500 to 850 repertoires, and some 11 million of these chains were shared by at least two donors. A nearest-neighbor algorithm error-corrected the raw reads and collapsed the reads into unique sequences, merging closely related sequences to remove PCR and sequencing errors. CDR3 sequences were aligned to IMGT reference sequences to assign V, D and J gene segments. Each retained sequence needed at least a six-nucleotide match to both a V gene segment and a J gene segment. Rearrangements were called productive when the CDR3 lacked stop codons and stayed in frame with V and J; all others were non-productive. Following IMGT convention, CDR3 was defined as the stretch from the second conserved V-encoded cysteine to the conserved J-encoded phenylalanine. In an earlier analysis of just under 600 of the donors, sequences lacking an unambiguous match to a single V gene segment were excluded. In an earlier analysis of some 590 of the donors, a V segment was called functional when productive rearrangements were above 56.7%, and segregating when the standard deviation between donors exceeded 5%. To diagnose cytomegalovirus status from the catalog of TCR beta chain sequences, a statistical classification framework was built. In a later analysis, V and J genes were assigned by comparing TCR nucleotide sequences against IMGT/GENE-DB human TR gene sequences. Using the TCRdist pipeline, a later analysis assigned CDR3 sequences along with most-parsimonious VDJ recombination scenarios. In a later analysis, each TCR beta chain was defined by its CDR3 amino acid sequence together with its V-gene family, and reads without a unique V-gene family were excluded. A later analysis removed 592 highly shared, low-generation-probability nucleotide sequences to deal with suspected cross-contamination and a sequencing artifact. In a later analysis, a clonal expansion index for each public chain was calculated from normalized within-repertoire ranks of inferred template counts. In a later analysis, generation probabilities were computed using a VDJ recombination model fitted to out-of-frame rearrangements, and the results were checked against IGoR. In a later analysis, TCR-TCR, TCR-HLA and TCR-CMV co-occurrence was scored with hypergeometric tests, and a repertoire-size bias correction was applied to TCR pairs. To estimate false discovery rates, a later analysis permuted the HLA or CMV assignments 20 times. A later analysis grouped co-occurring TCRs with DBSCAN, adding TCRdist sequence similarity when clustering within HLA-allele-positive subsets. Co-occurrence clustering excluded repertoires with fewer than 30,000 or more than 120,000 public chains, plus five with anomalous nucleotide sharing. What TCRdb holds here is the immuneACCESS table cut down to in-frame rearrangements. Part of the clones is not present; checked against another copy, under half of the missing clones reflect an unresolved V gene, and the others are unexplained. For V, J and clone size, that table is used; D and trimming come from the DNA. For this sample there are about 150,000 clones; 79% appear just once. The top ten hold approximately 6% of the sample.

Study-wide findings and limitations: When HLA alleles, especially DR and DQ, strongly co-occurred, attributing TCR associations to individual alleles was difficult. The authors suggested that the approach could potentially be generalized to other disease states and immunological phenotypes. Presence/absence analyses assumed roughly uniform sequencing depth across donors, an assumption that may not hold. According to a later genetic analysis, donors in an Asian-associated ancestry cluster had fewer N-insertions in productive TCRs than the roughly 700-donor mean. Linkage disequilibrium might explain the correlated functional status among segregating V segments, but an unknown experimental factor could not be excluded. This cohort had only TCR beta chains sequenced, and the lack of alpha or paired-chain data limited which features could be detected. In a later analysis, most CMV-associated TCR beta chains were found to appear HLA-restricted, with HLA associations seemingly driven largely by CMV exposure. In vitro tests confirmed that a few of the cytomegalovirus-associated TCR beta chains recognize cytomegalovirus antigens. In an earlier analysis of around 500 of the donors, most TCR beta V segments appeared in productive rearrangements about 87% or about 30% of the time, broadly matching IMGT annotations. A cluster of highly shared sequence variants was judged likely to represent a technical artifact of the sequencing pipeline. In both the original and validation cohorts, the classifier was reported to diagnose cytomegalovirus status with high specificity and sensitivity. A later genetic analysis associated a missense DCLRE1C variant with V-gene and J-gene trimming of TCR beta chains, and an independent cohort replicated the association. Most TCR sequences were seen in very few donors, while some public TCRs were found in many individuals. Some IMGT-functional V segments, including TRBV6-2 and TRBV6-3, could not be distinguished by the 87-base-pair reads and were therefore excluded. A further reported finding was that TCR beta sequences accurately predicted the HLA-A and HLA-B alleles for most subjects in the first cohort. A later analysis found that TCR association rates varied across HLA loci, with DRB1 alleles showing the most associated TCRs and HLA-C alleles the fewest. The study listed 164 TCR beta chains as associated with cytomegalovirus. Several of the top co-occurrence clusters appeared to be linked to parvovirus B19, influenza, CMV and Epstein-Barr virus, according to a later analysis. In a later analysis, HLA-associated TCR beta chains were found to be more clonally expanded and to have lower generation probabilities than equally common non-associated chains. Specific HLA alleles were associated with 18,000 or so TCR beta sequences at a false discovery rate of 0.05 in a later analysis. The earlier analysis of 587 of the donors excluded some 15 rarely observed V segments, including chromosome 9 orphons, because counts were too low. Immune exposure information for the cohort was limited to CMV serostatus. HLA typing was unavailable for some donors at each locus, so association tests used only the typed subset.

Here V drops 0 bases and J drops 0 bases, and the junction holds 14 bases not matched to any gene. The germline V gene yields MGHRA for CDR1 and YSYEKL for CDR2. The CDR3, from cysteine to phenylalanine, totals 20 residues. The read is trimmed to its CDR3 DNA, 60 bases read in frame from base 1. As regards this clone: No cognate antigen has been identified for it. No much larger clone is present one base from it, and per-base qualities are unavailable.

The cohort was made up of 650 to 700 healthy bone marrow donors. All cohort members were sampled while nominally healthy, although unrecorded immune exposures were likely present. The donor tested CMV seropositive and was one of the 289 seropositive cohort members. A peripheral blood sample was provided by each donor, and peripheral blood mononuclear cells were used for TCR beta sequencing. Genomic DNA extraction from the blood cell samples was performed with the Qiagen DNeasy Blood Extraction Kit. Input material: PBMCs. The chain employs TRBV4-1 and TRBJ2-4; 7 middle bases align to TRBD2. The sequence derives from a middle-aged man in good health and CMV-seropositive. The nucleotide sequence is TGCGCCAGCAGCCAAGATTTGGTAGGGCGTGGCGGGAGAGCCAAAAACATTCAGTACTTC. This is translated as CASSQDLVGRGGRAKNIQYF.